Presented here are 30 T cell receptor beta chains from one specimen sequenced in a study of blood T cell repertoires in COVID-19. Clones were read by immunoSEQ multiplex PCR, and TCRdb kept only the in-frame ones, dropping some. The table records approximately 63,000 clones, around 90% of them present only once. The sequenced sample was peripheral blood. These receptors were collected from a woman older than 75 with active COVID-19.

The chain links TRBV5-6 to TRBJ2-7, with D perhaps matching TRBD2 (5 bases). CDR3 length equals 14 residues. Germline values: CDR1 SGHDT, CDR2 YYEEEE. The V end was cut by 0 bases, the J end by 0 bases, with 7 bases between. CDR3 region: CASSLGLASYEQYF. DNA for the CDR3: TGTGCCAGCAGCTTGGGTCTAGCCTCCTACGAGCAGTACTTC.

This chain joins TRBV9 and TRBJ2-5; D is unclear. Germline V gene sequence: CDR1 SGDLS, CDR2 YYNGEE. The CDR3 is 13 residues long. V lost 0 bases and J lost 5, with 8 bases in between. CDR3 coding DNA: TGTGCCAGCAGCGTAGGATTCGGGGAGACCCAGTACTTC. Encoded protein: CASSVGFGETQYF.

V is TRBV30 and J is TRBJ2-3; 12 nucleotides align to TRBD2. This CDR3 is 15 amino acids long. CDR1 is GTSNPN, CDR2 SVGIG, per germline (reference sequence). V shed 3 bases and J 7 bases; nucleotides not matched to a gene: 8. The CDR3 DNA follows: TGTGCCTGGAGCATCGGTCTAGCGGGGGGGAATACGCAGTATTTT. Amino acid sequence: CAWSIGLAGGNTQYF.

The J gene is TRBJ1-2, the V gene TRBV28; TRBD1 aligns across 11 bases. J was trimmed by 7 bases and V by 2 bases; bases with no gene match: 6. In germline, CDR1 is MDHEN, CDR2 SYDVKM. This CDR3 comprises 15 residues. In DNA form, the CDR3 reads TGTGCCAGCAGTTTACGGGACAGGGGGGTGCGTGGCTACACCTTC. This translates into CASSLRDRGVRGYTF.

The rearrangement joins TRBV24-1 to TRBJ2-3; TRBD2 might be the D (6 bases). The CDR3 is made up of 17 amino acids. The V gene's germline CDR1 is KGHDR and CDR2 SFDVKD. V was clipped by 7 bases and J by 1 base, with 20 bases between them. The CDR3 protein is CATSAPLGREGTDTQYF. The CDR3 coding sequence is TGTGCCACCAGCGCCCCACTGGGCAGGGAGGGCACAGATACGCAGTATTTT.

V is TRBV12-5 and J is TRBJ1-1; TRBD1 matches at 10 bases. J lost 1 base, V lost 6 bases, and 5 bases had no gene match. The CDR3 consists of 15 residues. Per germline, CDR1 LGHNT and CDR2 FRNRAP. The CDR3 region has the DNA TGTGCTAGTGGCTGGACAGGGGGTGGGAACACTGAAGCTTTCTTT. Encoded protein: CASGWTGGGNTEAFF.

The chain recombines TRBV5-1 with TRBJ2-3; possible D gene TRBD2, 7 bases. Germline-derived CDR1 and CDR2 are SGHRS and YFSETQ. The V end lost 0 bases, the J end lost 4 bases, and 15 bases lay between the germline ends. This CDR3 has 16 amino acids. CDR3 amino acids: CASSLGVGGPSDTQYF. For the CDR3, the DNA is TGCGCCAGCAGCTTGGGAGTGGGGGGGCCGTCAGATACGCAGTATTTT.

This sequence joins TRBV30 and TRBJ2-7; 7 nucleotides line up with TRBD1. The junction had 16 bases not matched to a gene; V was cut back by 3 bases and J by 2 bases. The CDR3 totals 17 residues. CDR1 GTSNPN and CDR2 SVGIG come from the germline V gene (reference sequence). This CDR3 is CAWSDPGQLKITYEQYF. CDR3 DNA sequence: TGTGCCTGGAGCGACCCGGGACAGCTCAAAATAACCTACGAGCAGTACTTC.

The chain carries TRBV5-6 and TRBJ2-3; possibly TRBD2 for D (5 bases). Trimming left V 2 bases short and J 1 base short, with 8 bases between. Germline loops: CDR1 SGHDT, CDR2 YYEEEE. The CDR3 contains 14 residues. CDR3 sequence (DNA): TGTGCCAGCAGCTTAGGGAGCGGCACAGATACGCAGTATTTT. Its translation: CASSLGSGTDTQYF.

The V and J genes are TRBV5-5 and TRBJ2-6; 8 nucleotides agree with TRBD1. The germline V gene encodes CDR1 SGHKS and CDR2 YYEKEE (reference sequence). This CDR3 comprises 18 residues. Losses at the gene ends were 2 bases for V and 0 bases for J; bases not matched to a gene: 7. CDR3 nucleotide sequence: TGTGCCAGCAGCTTTGGGGACAGGTGGTTCTCTGGGGCCAACGTCCTGACTTTC. Its protein product is CASSFGDRWFSGANVLTF.

The chain couples TRBV6-1 to TRBJ2-3; 8 bases line up with TRBD2. The V and J ends lost 2 bases and 1 base, in that order; junction bases with no gene match: 11. This CDR3 is built from 18 residues. Germline CDR1 MNHNS, CDR2 SASEGT. CDR3: CASSEWGVQAGGTDTQYF. The CDR3, as DNA: TGTGCCAGCAGTGAATGGGGGGTCCAAGCGGGGGGCACAGATACGCAGTATTTT.

The rearrangement links TRBV5-1 to TRBJ1-1; no definite D call. V was pared by 0 bases and J by 1 base, with 10 bases between. Germline values: CDR1 SGHRS, CDR2 YFSETQ. This CDR3 spans 15 amino acids. The CDR3 spells CASSLGGIANTEAFF. Here the CDR3 DNA reads TGCGCCAGCAGCTTGGGAGGGATCGCGAACACTGAAGCTTTCTTT. Filled out from reference TRBV5-1 and TRBJ1-1, the complete variable domain reads KAGVTQTPRYLIKTRGQQVTLSCSPISGHRSVSWYQQTPGQGLQFLFEYFSETQRNKGNFPGRFSGRQFSNSRSEMNVSTLELGDSALYLCASSLGGIANTEAFFGQGTRLTVV.

This clone was found once. The gene calls are TRBV7-9 and TRBJ2-1, with D possibly TRBD1 on 6 matching bases. Germline V gene data show CDR1 as SEHNR and CDR2 as FQNEAQ (reference sequence). V lost 2 bases and J 0 bases, leaving 8 bases between the germline ends. The CDR3 is made up of 15 amino acids. The CDR3 loop reads CASSLRGSSYNEQFF. The CDR3 DNA reads TGTGCCAGCAGCTTAAGGGGGAGCTCCTACAATGAGCAGTTCTTC.

This clone was counted a single time. The V and J genes are TRBV4-3 and TRBJ2-2, with D unresolved. Germline V lookup: CDR1 LGHNA, CDR2 YSLEER. V was trimmed by 6 bases and J by 1 base, leaving 9 bases between them. This CDR3 is 14 amino acids long. In DNA form, the CDR3 reads TGCGCCAGCAGTCATGACAAGAACACCGGGGAGCTGTTTTTT. Translation: CASSHDKNTGELFF.

The V call is TRBV6-5, the J call TRBJ2-1, with D possibly TRBD2 on 6 matching bases. This CDR3 region has 15 residues. V lost 6 bases, J lost 5 bases, and 17 bases lay in between. Germline CDR1 is MNHEY and CDR2 is SVGAGI. The CDR3 bases are TGTGCCAGCAGGGAGGGCGAACCGTTCAACAATGAGCAGTTCTTC. This translates into CASREGEPFNNEQFF.

The chain links TRBV13 to TRBJ2-2, with D perhaps TRBD1 (5 bases). This CDR3 spans 13 amino acids. From germline, CDR1 is PRHDT and CDR2 FYEKMQ (reference sequence). Trimming took 2 bases from V and 5 from J, leaving 6 bases between them. DNA for the CDR3: TGTGCCAGCAGCTTAAGGGGAACCGGGGAGCTGTTTTTT. Translated, it gives CASSLRGTGELFF.

This clone was seen only once. The chain employs TRBV9 and TRBJ2-5; weak D call: TRBD1 (5 bases). CDR3 size: 14 residues. The V and J ends lost 4 bases and 1 base respectively, with 11 bases between them. Looked up from germline, CDR1 is SGDLS and CDR2 is YYNGEE. CDR3 amino acids: CASSRKGFQETQYF. DNA of the CDR3: TGTGCCAGCAGCCGCAAGGGGTTCCAAGAGACCCAGTACTTC.

This clone was seen more than once but under ten times. The chain links TRBV6-4 to TRBJ2-1, with 8 nucleotides matching TRBD2. Losses at the gene ends were 2 bases for V and 0 bases for J; bases not matched to a gene: 3. Germline V CDR1 and CDR2: MRHNA, SNTAGT. The CDR3 contains 16 residues. CDR3 coding DNA: TGTGCCAGCAGTGACCGAGCGGGAGACTCCTACAATGAGCAGTTCTTC. It translates to CASSDRAGDSYNEQFF.

There are a few counts of this clone. The chain joins TRBV4-1 to TRBJ2-7; 10 nucleotides align to TRBD2. Germline CDR1 reads MGHRA; CDR2 reads YSYEKL. The CDR3 is 14 residues long. Trimming removed 0 bases from V and 6 bases from J; junction bases left unmatched: 2. The CDR3 sequence: CASSQEAGGLEQYF. The CDR3 region has the DNA TGCGCCAGCAGCCAAGAAGCGGGGGGGCTCGAGCAGTACTTC.

This rearrangement joins TRBV5-5 to TRBJ1-4; no clear D gene. The CDR3 has 14 amino acids. V was trimmed by 1 base and J by 5 bases, leaving 9 bases between them. Looked up from germline, CDR1 is SGHKS and CDR2 is YYEKEE (reference sequence). In DNA, the CDR3 is TGTGCCAGCAGCTTGAACACGAAGAATGAAAAACTGTTTTTT. Translated, it gives CASSLNTKNEKLFF.

The V and J genes are TRBV7-9 and TRBJ1-1, with 8 bases identical to TRBD1. CDR1 is SEHNR and CDR2 is FQNEAQ in the germline V gene (reference sequence). Trimming cost V 5 bases and J 5 bases; bases outside gene matches: 4. There are 13 residues in the CDR3. In DNA, the CDR3 is TGTGCCAGCAGCCGACAGGGGTGGACTGAAGCTTTCTTT. This translates into CASSRQGWTEAFF. The full variable domain, its missing parts supplied by reference TRBV7-9 and TRBJ1-1, is DTGVSQNPRHKITKRGQNVTFRCDPISEHNRLYWYRQTLGQGPEFLTYFQNEAQLEKSRLLSDRFSAERPKGSFSTLEIQRTEQGDSAMYLCASSRQGWTEAFFGQGTRLTVV.

The chain joins TRBV6-5 to TRBJ1-2; D gene ambiguous. This CDR3 region has 12 residues. In germline, CDR1 is MNHEY, CDR2 SVGAGI. The germline V and J ends were trimmed by 7 bases and 2 bases, with 8 bases remaining between them. The CDR3 protein is CASTNLNYGYTF. The CDR3 nucleotides read TGTGCCAGCACCAACCTAAACTATGGCTACACCTTC.

The genes are TRBV7-3 and TRBJ2-5; 9 nucleotides match TRBD2. The CDR3 contains 15 residues. Germline V gives CDR1 SGHTA, CDR2 FQGTGA. Trimming took 1 base from V and 5 from J; bases not matched to a gene: 5. CDR3 sequence reads: CASSLNAGGPETQYF. DNA for the CDR3: TGTGCCAGCAGCTTAAACGCGGGGGGGCCGGAGACCCAGTACTTC.

V usage is TRBV28 and J usage is TRBJ2-1, with D maybe TRBD2 (6 bases). The CDR3 is 14 residues long. Between the trimmed V and J ends, which lost 5 bases and 2 bases, there was a span of 10 bases. Germline CDR1 MDHEN, CDR2 SYDVKM. CDR3: CASSRGTAYNEQFF. The CDR3 region has the DNA TGTGCCAGCAGTCGCGGGACGGCCTACAATGAGCAGTTCTTC.

This sequence joins TRBV28 and TRBJ2-6; 12 bases map to TRBD1. The trim removed 6 bases at V and 2 bases at J, leaving 5 bases unmatched. This CDR3 spans 17 amino acids. The germline gives CDR1 MDHEN, CDR2 SYDVKM. CDR3 DNA: TGTGCCAGCAGCACCGGGACAGGGGGCGCTGGGGCCAACGTCCTGACTTTC. Amino acids: CASSTGTGGAGANVLTF.

V gene TRBV4-3 combines with J gene TRBJ1-4; 9 bases agree with TRBD1. The V and J ends lost 0 bases and 5 bases, in that order; junction bases with no gene match: 4. The CDR3 is 16 residues long. The germline gives CDR1 LGHNA, CDR2 YSLEER. The CDR3: CASSQDLGTGNEKLFF. The CDR3 coding sequence is TGCGCCAGCAGCCAAGATCTGGGGACAGGGAATGAAAAACTGTTTTTT.

This sequence joins TRBV5-1 and TRBJ2-1; 9 nucleotides align to TRBD2. This CDR3 is 15 amino acids long. Germline-derived CDR1 and CDR2 are SGHRS and YFSETQ. V shed 3 bases, J shed 1 base, and the junction held 2 bases outside the gene matches. CDR3 sequence reads: CASSSRGGSYNEQFF. CDR3 coding DNA: TGCGCCAGCAGCTCGCGGGGGGGATCCTACAATGAGCAGTTCTTC.

The chain links TRBV2 to TRBJ1-6; D is unclear. From germline, CDR1 is SNHLY and CDR2 FYNNEI. V dropped 6 bases and J dropped 8 bases, with 11 bases sitting between them. The CDR3 consists of 13 residues. This CDR3 is CASSPEGHSPLHF. CDR3 DNA: TGTGCCAGCAGCCCCGAGGGTCATTCACCCCTCCACTTT.

Remarks on this clone: This sample includes further DNA sequences coding for the same CDR3. J is TRBJ1-2 and V is TRBV30; 8 nucleotides match TRBD1. This CDR3 region has 13 residues. Germline loops: CDR1 GTSNPN, CDR2 SVGIG (reference sequence). Unmatched junction bases numbered 4, after V lost 2 bases and J lost 5 bases. CDR3 bases: TGTGCCTGGAGTCGGGACAGGCCTTATGGCTACACCTTC. This gives the protein CAWSRDRPYGYTF.

The chain is built from TRBV27 and TRBJ1-4; TRBD1 matches at 7 bases. Germline V CDR1 and CDR2: MNHEY, SMNVEV (reference sequence). The junction had 6 bases not matched to a gene; V was cut back by 0 bases and J by 8 bases. This CDR3 is built from 15 residues. The CDR3 DNA reads as TGTGCCAGCAGTTTATCTTGGCAGGGACAGGAAAAACTGTTTTTT. It encodes CASSLSWQGQEKLFF.